This T cell receptor beta chain was documented in a study of tumor-infiltrating lymphocytes in localized non-small cell lung cancer. Study-level background: Patients included smokers and never-smokers with various histologies, some sampled after neoadjuvant chemotherapy. Each patient gave resected tumor and non-adjacent uninvolved lung tissue.

General study results and limits: TCRbeta sequencing showed higher T cell infiltration in tumors than uninvolved lung.

Turning to this clone: Its antigen is not known.

The assay was immunoSEQ multiplex PCR, and TCRdb's table has in-frame clones only and misses some. The table shows over 10,000 clones, with around 78% occurring only once. The source is a human donor with non-small cell lung cancer. Source material: lung tumor tissue.

The CDR3 DNA sequence: TGCGCCAGCGTGGGGGGCGGTAATGAAAAACTGTTTTTT. Translating gives CASVGGGNEKLFF. The V and J genes are TRBV10-2 and TRBJ1-4, with D perhaps TRBD1 (6 bases). Germline CDR1 is WSHSY and CDR2 is SAAADI. V was clipped by 8 bases and J by 4 bases, with 11 bases between them. This CDR3 region has 13 residues.